This TCR beta chain was sequenced during a study of CD8 T cells in Susac syndrome. TCR beta from blood CD8+ and CD4+ T cells was sequenced. The TEMRA cells underwent FACS enrichment, while the CD8+ and CD4+ T cells underwent negative isolation. The CDR3 length is 12 residues. Unmatched junction bases numbered 6, after V lost 7 bases and J lost 7 bases. RNA was extracted with the RNeasy kit, and a quantity of about 0.45 to 1 ug was reverse transcribed using random hexamers. TCRdb itself ran the immunoSEQ multiplex PCR reads through MiXCR, one entry per CDR3 protein. The sample shows 100,000 to 150,000 distinct CDR3 sequences, about 95% of them seen only once.

This clonotype originated in a human donor in good health. This chain links TRBV12-3 or TRBV12-4 with TRBJ1-1, with 7 bases lining up with TRBD1. The sample consisted of CD4+ T cells from PBMCs. This chain's CDR3 is CASNPRDSEAFF. In nucleotides, the CDR3 is TGTGCCAGCAACCCCCGGGACAGTGAAGCTTTCTTT.